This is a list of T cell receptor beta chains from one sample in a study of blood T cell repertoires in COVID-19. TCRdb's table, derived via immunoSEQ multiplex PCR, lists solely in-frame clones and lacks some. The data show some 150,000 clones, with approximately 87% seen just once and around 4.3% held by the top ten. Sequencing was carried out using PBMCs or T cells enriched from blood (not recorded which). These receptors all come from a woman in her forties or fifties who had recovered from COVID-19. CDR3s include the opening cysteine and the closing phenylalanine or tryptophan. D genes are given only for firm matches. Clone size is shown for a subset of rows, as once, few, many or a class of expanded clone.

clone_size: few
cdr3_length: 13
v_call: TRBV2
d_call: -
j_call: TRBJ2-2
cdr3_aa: CATGPPNTGELFF
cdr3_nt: TGTGCCACAGGGCCCCCGAACACCGGGGAGCTGTTTTTT

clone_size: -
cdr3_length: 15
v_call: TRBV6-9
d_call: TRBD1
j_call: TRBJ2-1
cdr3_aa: CASSYLWDRDNEQFF
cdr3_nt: TGTGCCAGCAGTTATTTATGGGACAGGGACAATGAGCAGTTCTTC

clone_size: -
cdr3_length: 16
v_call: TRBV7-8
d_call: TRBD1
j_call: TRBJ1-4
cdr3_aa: CASSRGQVATNEKLFF
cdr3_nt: TGTGCCAGCAGCCGGGGACAGGTTGCAACTAATGAAAAACTGTTTTTT

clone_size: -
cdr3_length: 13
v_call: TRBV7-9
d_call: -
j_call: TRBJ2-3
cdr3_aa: CASSLGTADTQYF
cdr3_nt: TGTGCCAGCAGCTTAGGGACAGCAGATACGCAGTATTTT

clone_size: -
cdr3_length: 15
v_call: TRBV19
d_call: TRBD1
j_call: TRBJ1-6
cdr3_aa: CASKWSGGNNSPLHF
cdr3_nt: TGTGCCAGTAAGTGGTCAGGGGGAAACAATTCACCCCTCCACTTT

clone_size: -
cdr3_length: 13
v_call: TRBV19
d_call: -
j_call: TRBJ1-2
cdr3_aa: CASRKGLADGYTF
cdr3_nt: TGTGCCAGTAGGAAGGGGTTAGCAGATGGCTACACCTTC

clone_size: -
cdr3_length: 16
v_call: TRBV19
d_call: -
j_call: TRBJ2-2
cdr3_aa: CASISQLRGLTGELFF
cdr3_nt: TGTGCCAGTATATCCCAATTGCGGGGCCTCACCGGGGAGCTGTTTTTT

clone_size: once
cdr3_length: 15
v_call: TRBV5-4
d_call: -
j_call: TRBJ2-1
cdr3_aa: CASSLAPGEYNEQFF
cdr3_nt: TGTGCCAGCAGCTTGGCCCCGGGGGAGTACAATGAGCAGTTCTTC

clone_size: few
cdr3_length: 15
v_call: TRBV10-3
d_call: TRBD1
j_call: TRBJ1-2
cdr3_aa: CAILKTGTLNYGYTF
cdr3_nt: TGTGCCATCCTTAAGACAGGGACCCTTAACTATGGCTACACCTTC

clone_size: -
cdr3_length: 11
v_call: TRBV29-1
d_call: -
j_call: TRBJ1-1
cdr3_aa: CSAVEGREAFF
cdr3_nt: TGCAGCGCCGTGGAGGGTCGGGAAGCTTTCTTT

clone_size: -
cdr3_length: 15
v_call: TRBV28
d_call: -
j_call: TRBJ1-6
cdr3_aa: CASLQRGGVGSPLHF
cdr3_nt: TGTGCCAGCCTTCAGCGGGGGGGAGTGGGTTCACCCCTCCACTTT

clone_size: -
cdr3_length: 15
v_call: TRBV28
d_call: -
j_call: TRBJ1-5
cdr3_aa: CASSLGMGRNQPQHF
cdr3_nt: TGTGCCAGCAGTTTGGGTATGGGGAGAAATCAGCCCCAGCATTTT

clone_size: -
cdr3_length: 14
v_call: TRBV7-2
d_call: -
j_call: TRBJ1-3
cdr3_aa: CASSLWGEGNTIYF
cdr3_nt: TGTGCCAGCAGCTTGTGGGGCGAGGGAAACACCATATATTTT

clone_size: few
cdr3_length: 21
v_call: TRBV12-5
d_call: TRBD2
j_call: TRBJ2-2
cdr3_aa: CASGIPLGTSGRALYTGELFF
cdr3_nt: TGTGCTAGTGGTATCCCCCTCGGGACTAGCGGGAGGGCCTTGTACACCGGGGAGCTGTTTTTT

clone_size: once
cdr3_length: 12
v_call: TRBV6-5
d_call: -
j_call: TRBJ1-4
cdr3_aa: CASRGGEEKLFF
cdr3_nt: TGTGCCAGCAGGGGGGGGGAAGAAAAACTGTTTTTT

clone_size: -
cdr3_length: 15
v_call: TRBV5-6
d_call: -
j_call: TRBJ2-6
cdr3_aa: CASSVGGSGANVLTF
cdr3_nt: TGTGCCAGCAGCGTCGGAGGCTCTGGGGCCAACGTCCTGACTTTC

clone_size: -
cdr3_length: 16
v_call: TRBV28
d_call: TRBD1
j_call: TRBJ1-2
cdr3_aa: CASSSGNMGQIYGYTF
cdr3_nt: TGTGCCAGCAGTTCCGGAAATATGGGACAGATCTATGGCTACACCTTC

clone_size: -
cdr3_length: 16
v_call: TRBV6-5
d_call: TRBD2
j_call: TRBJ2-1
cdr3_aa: CASSYRGLPRYNEQFF
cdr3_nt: TGTGCCAGCAGTTACAGGGGACTACCACGATACAATGAGCAGTTCTTC

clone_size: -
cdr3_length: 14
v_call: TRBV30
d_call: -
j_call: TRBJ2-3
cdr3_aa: CAWSNGGRTDTQYF
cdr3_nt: TGTGCCTGGAGCAACGGGGGGCGGACAGATACGCAGTATTTT

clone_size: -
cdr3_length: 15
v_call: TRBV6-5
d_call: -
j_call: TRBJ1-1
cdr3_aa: CASSYSLEGGTEAFF
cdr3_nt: TGTGCCAGCAGTTACTCTCTGGAGGGAGGCACTGAAGCTTTCTTT

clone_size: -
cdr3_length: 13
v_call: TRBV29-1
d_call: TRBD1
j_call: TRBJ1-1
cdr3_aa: CSVTGDRINEAFF
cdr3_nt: TGCAGCGTTACCGGGGACAGAATAAATGAAGCTTTCTTT

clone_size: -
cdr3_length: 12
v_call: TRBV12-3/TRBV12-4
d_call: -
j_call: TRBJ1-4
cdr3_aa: CASNMENEKLFF
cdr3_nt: TGTGCCAGCAATATGGAGAATGAAAAACTGTTTTTT

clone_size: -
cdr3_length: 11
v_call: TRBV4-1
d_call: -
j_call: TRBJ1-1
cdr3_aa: CASSQSSEAFF
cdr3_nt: TGCGCCAGCAGCCAATCTTCTGAAGCTTTCTTT

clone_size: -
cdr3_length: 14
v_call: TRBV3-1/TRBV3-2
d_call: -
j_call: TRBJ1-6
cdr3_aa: CASSQGENFSPLHF
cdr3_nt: TGTGCCAGCAGCCAAGGTGAGAACTTTTCACCCCTCCACTTT

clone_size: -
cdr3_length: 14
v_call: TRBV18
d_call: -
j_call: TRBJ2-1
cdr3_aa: CASSPPTGPDEQFF
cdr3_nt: TGTGCCAGCTCACCACCTACGGGTCCCGATGAGCAGTTCTTC

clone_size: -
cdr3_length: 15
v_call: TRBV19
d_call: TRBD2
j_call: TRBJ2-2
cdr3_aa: CASFLVAGGPGELFF
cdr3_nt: TGTGCCAGTTTCCTCGTTGCGGGAGGGCCCGGGGAGCTGTTTTTT

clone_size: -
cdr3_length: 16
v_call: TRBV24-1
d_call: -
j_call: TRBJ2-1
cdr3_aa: CATSDRRGFNDNEQFF
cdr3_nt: TGTGCCACCAGTGATAGGCGGGGATTTAATGACAATGAGCAGTTCTTC

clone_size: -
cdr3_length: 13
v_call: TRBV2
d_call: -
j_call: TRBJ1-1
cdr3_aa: CASRIGRNTEAFF
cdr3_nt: TGTGCCAGCAGGATTGGGCGGAACACTGAAGCTTTCTTT

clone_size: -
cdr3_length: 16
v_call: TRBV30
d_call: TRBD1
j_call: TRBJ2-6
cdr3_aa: CAWAGTGPSGANVLTF
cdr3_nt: TGTGCCTGGGCCGGGACAGGGCCCTCTGGGGCCAACGTCCTGACTTTC